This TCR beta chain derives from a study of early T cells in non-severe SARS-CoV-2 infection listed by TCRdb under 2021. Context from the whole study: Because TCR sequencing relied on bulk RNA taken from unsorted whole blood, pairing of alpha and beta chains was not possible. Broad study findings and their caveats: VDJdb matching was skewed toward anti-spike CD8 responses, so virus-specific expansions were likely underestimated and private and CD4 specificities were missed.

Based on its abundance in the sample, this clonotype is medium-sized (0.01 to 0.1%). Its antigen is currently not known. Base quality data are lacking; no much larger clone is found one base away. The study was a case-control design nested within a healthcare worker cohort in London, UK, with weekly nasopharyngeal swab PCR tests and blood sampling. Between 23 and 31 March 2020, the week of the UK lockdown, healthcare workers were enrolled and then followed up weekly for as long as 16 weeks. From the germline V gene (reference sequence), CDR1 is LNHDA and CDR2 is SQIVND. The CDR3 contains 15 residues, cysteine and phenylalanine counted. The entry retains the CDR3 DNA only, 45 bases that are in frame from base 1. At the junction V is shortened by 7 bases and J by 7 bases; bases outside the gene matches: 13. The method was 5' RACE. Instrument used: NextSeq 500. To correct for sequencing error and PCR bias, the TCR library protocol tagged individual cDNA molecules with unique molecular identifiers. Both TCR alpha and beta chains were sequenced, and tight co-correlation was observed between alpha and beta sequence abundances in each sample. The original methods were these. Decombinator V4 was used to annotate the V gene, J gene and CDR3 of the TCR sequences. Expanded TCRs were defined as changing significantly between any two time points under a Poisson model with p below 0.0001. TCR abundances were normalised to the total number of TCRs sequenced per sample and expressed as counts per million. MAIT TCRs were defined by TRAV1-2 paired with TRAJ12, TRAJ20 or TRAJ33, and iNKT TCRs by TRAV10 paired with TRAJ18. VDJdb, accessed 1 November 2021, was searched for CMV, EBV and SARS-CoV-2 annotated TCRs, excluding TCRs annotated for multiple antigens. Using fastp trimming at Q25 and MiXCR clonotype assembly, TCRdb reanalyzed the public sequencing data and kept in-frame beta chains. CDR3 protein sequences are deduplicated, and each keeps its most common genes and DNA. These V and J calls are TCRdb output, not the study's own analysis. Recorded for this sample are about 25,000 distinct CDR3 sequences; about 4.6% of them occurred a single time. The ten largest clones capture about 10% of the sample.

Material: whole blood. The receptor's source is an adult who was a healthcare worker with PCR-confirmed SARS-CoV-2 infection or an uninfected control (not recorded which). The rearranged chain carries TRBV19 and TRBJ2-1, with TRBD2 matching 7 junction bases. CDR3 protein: CASKRASGNLNEQFF. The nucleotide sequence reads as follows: TGTGCCAGTAAAAGGGCTAGCGGAAACCTTAATGAGCAGTTCTTC.